One and the same sample provided the 15 T cell receptor beta chains below, sequenced in a study of molecular identifiers for immune sequencing clone quantification. TCRdb independently ran MiXCR on the PCR reads; one entry per CDR3 protein. This repertoire shows roughly 320,000 distinct CDR3 sequences, roughly a quarter found once; its top ten account for 0.7% to 0.95%. Input material: naive CD8+ T cells from blood, with Jurkat cell RNA spiked in. The sample's subset: FACS-sorted CD8+CD4-CCR7+CD45RA+ naive T cells. These receptors were taken from a human donor in good health. Some libraries in this study had Jurkat cell RNA spiked in.

This clonotype was seen a handful of times. V gene TRBV2 combines with J gene TRBJ2-3; TRBD2 matches at 8 bases. After removal of 1 base from V and 0 bases from J, the junction contained 9 bases not matched to a gene. CDR3 length: 18 amino acids. In germline, CDR1 is SNHLY, CDR2 FYNNEI. The CDR3 here is CASSEVDGRAPSTDTQYF. For the CDR3, the DNA is TGTGCCAGCAGTGAAGTCGACGGGAGGGCCCCTAGCACAGATACGCAGTATTTT.

The table lists this clonotype with many counts. The rearrangement uses TRBV20-1 and TRBJ2-7, with a weak D call TRBD2 (7 bases). V was pared by 3 bases and J by 1 base, with 16 bases between. Per germline, CDR1 DFQATT and CDR2 SNEGSKA (reference sequence). The CDR3 sequence is 15 residues long. In nucleotides, the CDR3 is TGCAGTGCTAGGGGGGGGCTAGCGGTATCCTACGAGCAGTACTTC. Translation: CSARGGLAVSYEQYF.

This clonotype was found a few times. The V and J genes are TRBV3-1 and TRBJ2-3; possibly TRBD1 or TRBD2 for D (6 bases each). Deletions cut 4 bases from V and 3 bases from J, with 14 bases between. The CDR3 consists of 15 residues. Germline assignment: CDR1 LGHDT and CDR2 YNNKEL (reference sequence). CDR3 residues: CASSPKRGVTDTQYF. In DNA form, the CDR3 reads TGTGCCAGCAGCCCAAAGAGGGGGGTTACAGATACGCAGTATTTT.

About this clonotype itself: As the CDR3 is not closed by the conserved phenylalanine or tryptophan, this likely results from a read error. CDR3 nucleotide sequence: TGCAGCGTTGTAATCCTAGGGGACGAGCAGTACCTC. Translation: CSVVILGDEQYL. This chain uses TRBV29-1 with TRBJ2-7; TRBD1 might be the D (5 bases). The V gene's germline CDR1 is SQVTM and CDR2 ANQGSEA. V shed 4 bases and J shed 5 bases, with 12 bases lying between them. CDR3 size: 12 residues.

In its sample, this clonotype was seen a few times. The chain couples TRBV27 to TRBJ2-5; D perhaps matches TRBD1 (5 bases). In germline, CDR1 is MNHEY, CDR2 SMNVEV (reference sequence). V was cut by 1 base and J by 2 bases, with 14 bases left in between. This CDR3 is 16 amino acids long. The CDR3 DNA reads as TGTGCCAGCAGTTTATTGGCCAGGGCGAGACAAGAGACCCAGTACTTC. Residues: CASSLLARARQETQYF.

V is TRBV21-1 and J is TRBJ1-5. TRBV21-1 counts as a pseudogene. This CDR3 has 18 residues. The CDR3 bases are TGTGCCAGCAGCCGAGGGCCCGACCCGGGGGTTAGCAATCAGCCCCAGCATTTT. Encoded protein: CASSRGPDPGVSNQPQHF.

The V and J genes are TRBV24-1 and TRBJ2-3, with 7 bases identical to TRBD1. CDR1 and CDR2 (germline): KGHDR, SFDVKD. The CDR3 spans 17 residues. The J segment lost 1 base and the V segment lost 3 bases, leaving 9 bases of the junction unmatched. The CDR3 region is CATSDITGAYGTDTQYF. DNA of the CDR3: TGTGCCACCAGTGATATTACAGGGGCCTACGGCACAGATACGCAGTATTTT.

This chain links TRBV3-1 with TRBJ2-7; D is perhaps TRBD2 (6 bases). Germline V gives CDR1 LGHDT, CDR2 YNNKEL (reference sequence). The CDR3 sequence is 15 residues long. V gave up 0 bases and J gave up 3 bases, with 12 bases separating them. Here the CDR3 reads CASSQEGTEDYEQYF. In nucleotides, the CDR3 is TGTGCCAGCAGCCAAGAAGGGACTGAGGACTACGAGCAGTACTTC.

This clonotype was seen ten or more times. The rearrangement joins TRBV29-1 to TRBJ2-7; tentatively, D is TRBD2 (5 bases). Germline lookup yields CDR1 SQVTM and CDR2 ANQGSEA. The V end was cut by 0 bases, the J end by 6 bases, with 12 bases between. The CDR3 spans 13 residues. CDR3 amino acids: CSVEDVLGAEQYF. CDR3 nucleotide sequence: TGCAGCGTTGAAGATGTTCTGGGAGCCGAGCAGTACTTC.

As for this clonotype: One end of the junction does not line up with germline, which may come from a read error. The rearrangement links TRBV18 to TRBJ2-5; weak D call: TRBD1 (5 bases). The CDR3 is made up of 13 amino acids. Per germline, CDR1 KGHSH and CDR2 LQKENI. CDR3 in amino acids: CASSPRQPEAQYF. The CDR3 coding sequence is TGTGCCAGCTCACCACGACAGCCAGAGGCCCAGTACTTC.

The chain carries TRBV20-1 and TRBJ2-2; weak D call: TRBD1 (5 bases). CDR1 DFQATT and CDR2 SNEGSKA come from the germline V gene (reference sequence). Deletions cut 1 base from V and 4 bases from J, with 13 bases between. The length of the CDR3 is 15 residues. CDR3 sequence reads: CSARASGYGTGELFF. CDR3 DNA: TGCAGTGCTAGAGCATCAGGGTATGGCACCGGGGAGCTGTTTTTT.

V is TRBV7-9 and J is TRBJ2-5; D perhaps matches TRBD1 (5 bases). CDR1 is SEHNR and CDR2 is FQNEAQ in the germline V gene (reference sequence). The CDR3 consists of 13 residues. V was trimmed by 0 bases and J by 5 bases, leaving 7 bases between them. CDR3 coding DNA: TGTGCCAGCAGCTTAGCAGGGGATGAGACCCAGTACTTC. Translating gives CASSLAGDETQYF.

In its sample, this clonotype was seen a few times. The chain employs TRBV9 and TRBJ2-4, with D possibly TRBD2 on 5 matching bases. The CDR3 sequence is 17 residues long. Per the germline V gene, CDR1 is SGDLS and CDR2 is YYNGEE. The ends were cut back, 2 bases at V and 1 base at J, with 16 bases in the middle. The CDR3 reads CASSVYSEVGAKNIQYF. In DNA, the CDR3 is TGTGCCAGCAGCGTGTATTCGGAGGTCGGGGCCAAAAACATTCAGTACTTC.

This clonotype was seen a handful of times. The chain links TRBV27 to TRBJ2-7; 7 nucleotides line up with TRBD2. The CDR3 totals 14 residues. From germline, CDR1 is MNHEY and CDR2 SMNVEV (reference sequence). V shed 5 bases and J 0 bases; nucleotides not matched to a gene: 4. The CDR3 nucleotides read TGTGCCAGCAGTATCCGGGAGGCCTCCTACGAGCAGTACTTC. This encodes CASSIREASYEQYF.

A word on this clonotype: One junction end disagrees with the germline gene, perhaps due to a read error. The CDR3 reads CATSDWTEAETRYF. The CDR3 region has the DNA TGTGCCACCAGTGATTGGACGGAGGCAGAGACCCGGTACTTC. V and J are TRBV24-1 and TRBJ2-5, with D tentatively TRBD2 (5 bases). This CDR3 has 14 residues. Looked up from germline, CDR1 is KGHDR and CDR2 is SFDVKD.